The entry that follows covers one T cell receptor (beta chain) sequence. Its target is not known. CDR1 and CDR2 from the germline V gene are SGHRS and YFSETQ. The CDR3 is 15 amino acids. V lost 0 bases and J lost 2, with 9 bases in between. This record belongs to a study of early T cells in non-severe SARS-CoV-2 infection. TCRdb ran MiXCR on the 5' RACE reads and lists one entry per CDR3 protein. Of about 80,000 distinct CDR3 sequences listed, about 12% are singletons. Whole-study results and caveats: A preference for anti-spike CD8 responses marked VDJdb matching, which missed private and CD4 specificities.

The chain uses TRBV5-1 and TRBJ2-1; tentatively, D is TRBD2 (5 bases). Sequencing used whole blood. This sequence originates from an adult who was a healthcare worker with PCR-confirmed SARS-CoV-2 infection or an uninfected control (not recorded which). CDR3 bases: TGCGCCAGCAGCTTGGACGGAGGCCCCTACAATGAGCAGTTCTTC. The encoded protein is CASSLDGGPYNEQFF. Full variable domain (missing parts from reference TRBV5-1 and TRBJ2-1): KAGVTQTPRYLIKTRGQQVTLSCSPISGHRSVSWYQQTPGQGLQFLFEYFSETQRNKGNFPGRFSGRQFSNSRSEMNVSTLELGDSALYLCASSLDGGPYNEQFFGPGTRLTVL.